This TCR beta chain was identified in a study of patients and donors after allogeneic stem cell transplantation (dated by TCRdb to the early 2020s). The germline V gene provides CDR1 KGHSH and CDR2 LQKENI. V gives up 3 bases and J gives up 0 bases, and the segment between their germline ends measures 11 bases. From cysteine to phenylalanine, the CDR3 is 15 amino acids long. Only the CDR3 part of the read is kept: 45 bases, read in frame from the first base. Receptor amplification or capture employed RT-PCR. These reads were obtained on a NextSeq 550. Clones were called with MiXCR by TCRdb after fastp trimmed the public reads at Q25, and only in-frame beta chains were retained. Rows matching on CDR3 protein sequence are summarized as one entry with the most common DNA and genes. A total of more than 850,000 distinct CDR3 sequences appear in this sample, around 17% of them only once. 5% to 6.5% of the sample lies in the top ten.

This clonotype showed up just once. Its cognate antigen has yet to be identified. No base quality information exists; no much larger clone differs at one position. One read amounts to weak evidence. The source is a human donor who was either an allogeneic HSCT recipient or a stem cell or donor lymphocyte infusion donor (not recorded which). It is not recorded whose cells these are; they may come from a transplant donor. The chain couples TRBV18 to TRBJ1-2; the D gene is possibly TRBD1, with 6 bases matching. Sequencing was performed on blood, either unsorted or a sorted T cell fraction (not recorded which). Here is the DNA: TGTGCCAGCTCACCCACAGGGACGCCTAACTATGGCTACACCTTC. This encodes CASSPTGTPNYGYTF.